These 4 T cell receptor beta chains came from one sample sequenced in a study of blood T cell repertoires in COVID-19. Libraries were prepared by immunoSEQ multiplex PCR; TCRdb keeps only in-frame clonotypes and omits some of them. The sample lists about 40,000 clones, 86% occurring once. The sequenced sample was peripheral blood. The receptors shown here come from a man aged 45 to 65 in a cohort sampled during active COVID-19.

V is TRBV11-3 and J is TRBJ2-5; TRBD2 matches at 7 bases. CDR1 SGHNT and CDR2 YENEEA come from the germline V gene. This CDR3 contains 15 residues. Germline trimming cut 0 bases from V and 5 bases from J; bases unmatched to any gene: 6. DNA for the CDR3: TGTGCCAGCAGCTTAGATCGGGCTAGCGGTGAGACCCAGTACTTC. Encoded protein: CASSLDRASGETQYF.

The rearrangement joins TRBV5-1 to TRBJ2-7; D unclear. Trimming took 0 bases from V and 5 from J, leaving 12 bases between them. The CDR3 has 14 residues. Per the germline V gene, CDR1 is SGHRS and CDR2 is YFSETQ. CDR3 in amino acids: CASSLGLESHEQYF. CDR3 DNA: TGCGCCAGCAGCTTGGGTTTGGAGTCCCACGAGCAGTACTTC.

This chain uses TRBV7-2 with TRBJ2-7; 8 nucleotides line up with TRBD1. The germline V gene encodes CDR1 SGHTA and CDR2 FQGNSA. J was trimmed by 3 bases and V by 3 bases; bases with no gene match: 7. The CDR3 is 15 amino acids. The CDR3 DNA sequence: TGTGCCAGCAGCTTCAGCGCAGGGGGCTTCTACGAGCAGTACTTC. Translated: CASSFSAGGFYEQYF.

The chain carries TRBV11-2 and TRBJ2-3, with 8 bases identical to TRBD2. J was trimmed by 0 bases and V by 1 base; bases with no gene match: 3. The CDR3 runs 16 residues. Germline values: CDR1 SGHAT, CDR2 FQNNGV. The CDR3 here is CASSLVASGSTDTQYF. The CDR3 coding sequence is TGTGCCAGCAGCTTAGTTGCTAGCGGGAGCACAGATACGCAGTATTTT.